A selection of T cell receptor beta chains follows, all from one sample in a study of vaccination and CD4 T cells after COVID-19. These receptors lack a known antigen. One entry per CDR3 protein, called by TCRdb with MiXCR from the PCR reads. The profile shows 15,000 to 20,000 distinct CDR3 sequences, approximately 63% of them singletons. The sample consisted of CD4+ T cells from blood, cultured in vitro. The receptor set was obtained from a human donor who had recovered from COVID-19. CDR3s leave out the opening cysteine and the closing phenylalanine or tryptophan. Clone size is shown for a subset of rows, as once, few, many or a class of expanded clone.

clone size	V gene	J gene	CDR3 protein
few	TRBV15	TRBJ2-5	ATSNTGSGGETQY
NA	TRBV2	TRBJ1-1	ASRDRFNTEAF
few	TRBV7-3	TRBJ1-5	ASSLLQNQPQH
NA	TRBV20-1	TRBJ2-5	SVVGGNRETQY
NA	TRBV7-2	TRBJ1-5	ASSRDGHSNQPQH
few	TRBV12-3/TRBV12-4	TRBJ2-2	ASSVRDRGVGELF
few	TRBV7-2	TRBJ2-7	ASSLGTGYEQY
NA	TRBV27	TRBJ2-5	ASRRQGTTETQY
NA	TRBV20-1	TRBJ2-1	SARDISGSFSDEQF
NA	TRBV7-9	TRBJ2-3	ASSPAGDTQY
once	TRBV12-3/TRBV12-4	TRBJ2-7	ASSPSGTNPHEQY
few	TRBV27	TRBJ2-5	ASSYRRLETQY
once	TRBV20-1	TRBJ2-1	SASRDSSYNEQF
few	TRBV6-2/TRBV6-3	TRBJ1-5	ASRERQAGDPQH
NA	TRBV18	TRBJ2-5	ASSPLPTGAVETQY
NA	TRBV20-1	TRBJ2-7	SASRLAGSSYEQY
NA	TRBV11-1	TRBJ1-1	ASSLVGEDEAF
NA	TRBV7-9	TRBJ2-5	ASSFPSGGRTETQY
NA	TRBV7-3	TRBJ2-2	ASSFNPPTGELF
NA	TRBV6-5	TRBJ1-4	ASSSSGQGYEKLF
NA	TRBV7-9	TRBJ1-2	ASSLGKGYT
NA	TRBV11-2	TRBJ1-1	ASKNTGVMNTEAF
NA	TRBV24-1	TRBJ2-5	ATSVPSSGRETQY
NA	TRBV11-3	TRBJ1-1	VSSPGGRAEAF
NA	TRBV19	TRBJ2-5	ASSIDQAERGRETQY
NA	TRBV19	TRBJ2-2	ASSIGGRRSTGELF
NA	TRBV2	TRBJ2-5	ASTAVGETQY
NA	TRBV2	TRBJ1-6	ASREGPGSPLH
NA	TRBV28	TRBJ1-5	ATQLDQPQH
NA	TRBV6-1	TRBJ1-2	ASSEATGGSYGYT
NA	TRBV6-1	TRBJ2-6	ASRTDIASGANVLT
NA	TRBV7-2	TRBJ2-5	ASSQTGIQETQY
few	TRBV6-1	TRBJ1-5	ASSPDRGSNQPQH
NA	TRBV6-1	TRBJ2-3	ASSEGTGSSTDTQY
NA	TRBV7-2	TRBJ1-4	ASRLDGEKLF
few	TRBV20-1	TRBJ1-2	SANRVGYGYT